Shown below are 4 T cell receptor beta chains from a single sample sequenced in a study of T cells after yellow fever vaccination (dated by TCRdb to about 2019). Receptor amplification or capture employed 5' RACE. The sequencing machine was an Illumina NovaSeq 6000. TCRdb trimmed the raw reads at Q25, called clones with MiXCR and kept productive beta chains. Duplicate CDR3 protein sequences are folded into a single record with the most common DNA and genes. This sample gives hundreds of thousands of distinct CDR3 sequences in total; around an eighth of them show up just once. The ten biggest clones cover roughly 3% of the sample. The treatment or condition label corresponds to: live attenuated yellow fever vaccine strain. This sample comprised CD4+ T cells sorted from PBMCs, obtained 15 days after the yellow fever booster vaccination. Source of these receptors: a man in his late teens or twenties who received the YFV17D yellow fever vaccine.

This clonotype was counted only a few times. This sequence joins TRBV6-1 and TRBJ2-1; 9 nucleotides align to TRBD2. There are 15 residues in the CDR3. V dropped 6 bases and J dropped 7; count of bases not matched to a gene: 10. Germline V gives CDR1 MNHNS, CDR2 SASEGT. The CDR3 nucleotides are TGTGCCAGCAGGATCGGCGGGGGGGCCGGGAATGAGCAGTTCTTC. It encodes CASRIGGGAGNEQFF.

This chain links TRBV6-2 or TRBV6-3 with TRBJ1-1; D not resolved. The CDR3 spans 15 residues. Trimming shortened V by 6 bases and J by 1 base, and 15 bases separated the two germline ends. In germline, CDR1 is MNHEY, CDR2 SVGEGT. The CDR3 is CASSNSGSGNTEAFF. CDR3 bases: TGTGCCAGCAGCAATAGCGGATCGGGGAACACTGAAGCTTTCTTT.

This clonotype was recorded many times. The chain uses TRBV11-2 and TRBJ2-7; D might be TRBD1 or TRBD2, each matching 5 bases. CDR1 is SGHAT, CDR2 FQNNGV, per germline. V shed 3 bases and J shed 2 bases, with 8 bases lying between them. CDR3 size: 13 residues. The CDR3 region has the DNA TGTGCCAGCAGCTTTGGGGGTCCCTACGAGCAGTACGTC. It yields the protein CASSFGGPYEQYV.

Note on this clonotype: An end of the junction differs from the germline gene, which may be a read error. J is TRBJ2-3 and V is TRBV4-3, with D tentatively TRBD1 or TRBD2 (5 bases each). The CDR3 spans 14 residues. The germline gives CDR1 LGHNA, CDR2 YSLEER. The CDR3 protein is CASSQDRGSDTLYF. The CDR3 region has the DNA TGCGCCAGCAGCCAAGATCGGGGCTCAGATACGCTGTATTTT.